A selection of T cell receptor beta chains follows, all from one sample in a study of regulatory T cells in long-lasting Graves disease. TCRdb processed the multiplex PCR reads anew with MiXCR; each CDR3 protein has one entry. The repertoire holds about 440,000 distinct CDR3 sequences, with around 17% as singletons. These data were also reused for a study on T cells in Graves' hyperthyroidism and ophthalmopathy.

This specimen consisted of peripheral blood mononuclear cells (PBMCs), obtained at new diagnosis, from a patient treated with antithyroid drugs. The receptors derive from a woman aged 30 to 39 with Graves disease. Each CDR3 is given with its conserved first and last residue. The D gene is left open where the match is weak. The size field is filled for only some rows; it gives once, few, many or a size class.

D	length	V	size	J	DNA	CDR3
NA	18	TRBV9	many	TRBJ2-2	TGTGCCAGCAGCCCTCCCCTCCTACGGTCGGTCCCAAGGGGGGAGCTGTTTTTT	CASSPPLLRSVPRGELFF
TRBD1	15	TRBV18	many	TRBJ1-1	TGTGCCAGCTCACCAACTCCCGACAGGGACACTGAAGCTTTCTTT	CASSPTPDRDTEAFF
NA	16	TRBV6-2/TRBV6-3	few	TRBJ2-6	TGTGCCAGCAGTGGACTCCACCGCTCTGGGGCCAACGTCCTGACTTTC	CASSGLHRSGANVLTF
TRBD1	19	TRBV5-5	many	TRBJ2-3	TGCGCCAGCAGCCTCACAGGGGGCCGGGCGACTAGAGAGTTAGATACGCAGTATTTT	CASSLTGGRATRELDTQYF
NA	17	TRBV7-9	NA	TRBJ2-1	TGTGCCAGCAGCTTACCCGCCCGGTCAGGGTTCTACAATGAGCAGTTCTTC	CASSLPARSGFYNEQFF
NA	13	TRBV29-1	many	TRBJ1-6	TGCAGCGTTGAAGTGGCAGAAAATTCACCCCTCCACTTT	CSVEVAENSPLHF
TRBD2	14	TRBV6-1	many	TRBJ2-7	TGTGCCAGCAGACCTAGCGGGAGTCTGGCCGAGCAGTACTTC	CASRPSGSLAEQYF
NA	15	TRBV7-8	many	TRBJ1-4	TGTGCCAGCAGCTTAGTGGGGGCGACGAATGAAAAACTGTTTTTT	CASSLVGATNEKLFF
TRBD2	19	TRBV5-1	many	TRBJ2-1	TGCGCCAGCAGCTTGGCTCGCGGGAGGGCCTCGGGCTCCTACAATGAGCAGTTCTTC	CASSLARGRASGSYNEQFF
TRBD1	14	TRBV6-1	many	TRBJ2-5	TGTGCCACCCAGTGGGGACAGGGAGGAGAGACCCAGTACTTC	CATQWGQGGETQYF
NA	13	TRBV20-1	few	TRBJ2-2	TGCAGTGCCTGGACAACGAACACCGGGGAGCTGTTTTTT	CSAWTTNTGELFF
TRBD2	16	TRBV7-3	many	TRBJ2-3	TGTGCCAGCAGCTTAGGGGTTGCGGGAGAGGGGGATACGCAGTATTTT	CASSLGVAGEGDTQYF
NA	14	TRBV10-3	NA	TRBJ2-7	TGTGCCATCAGCGCGGGACTCGGAACCTACGAGCAGTACTTC	CAISAGLGTYEQYF
NA	21	TRBV19	NA	TRBJ1-5	TGTGCCAGTAGCCATGAGGTCGACGGAAAAATTACGTTTTATAGCAATCAGCCCCAGCATTTT	CASSHEVDGKITFYSNQPQHF
NA	15	TRBV6-1	many	TRBJ2-1	TGTGCCAGCGGAACTAGCTCACGCTCCTACAATGAGCAGTTCTTC	CASGTSSRSYNEQFF
TRBD1	15	TRBV20-1	many	TRBJ2-7	TGCAGTGCTCCAAGTTTGGGACAGGGACCCCACGAGCAGTACTTC	CSAPSLGQGPHEQYF
NA	15	TRBV30	many	TRBJ2-7	TGTGCCTGGAGTTACGTGCAGGGGCTCTCCTACGAGCAGTACTTC	CAWSYVQGLSYEQYF
NA	15	TRBV19	NA	TRBJ2-1	TGTGCCAGTAGTATAGCGAGGAGGGGGCACAATGAGCAGTTCTTC	CASSIARRGHNEQFF
TRBD2	17	TRBV28	many	TRBJ2-7	TGTGCCAGCACCCCCCGTTTTGTACTAGCGGATTCTGGTGAGCAGTACTTC	CASTPRFVLADSGEQYF
NA	14	TRBV28	few	TRBJ1-4	TGTGCCAGCAGTGCAATTGCAACTAATGAAAAACTGTTTTTT	CASSAIATNEKLFF
NA	16	TRBV28	NA	TRBJ2-3	TGTGCCAGCAGTTATACCGGGACGGATAGCACAGATACGCAGTATTTT	CASSYTGTDSTDTQYF
NA	19	TRBV7-2	NA	TRBJ2-5	TGTGCCAGCAGCTTAAGGGTGGCCCCCTACTACTTGAAGATGGAGACCCAGTACTTC	CASSLRVAPYYLKMETQYF
TRBD1	15	TRBV9	many	TRBJ2-7	TGTGCCAGCAGCGTAGGTCCGGGACAGGGCTACGAGCAGTACTTC	CASSVGPGQGYEQYF
TRBD2	18	TRBV6-5	many	TRBJ2-3	TGTGCCAGCAGTTACTTGGGACTAGCGGGAGGCCACACAGATACGCAGTATTTT	CASSYLGLAGGHTDTQYF
TRBD1	14	TRBV20-1	many	TRBJ1-1	TGCAGTGCTACTCGACAGGGTGAGGAAACTGAAGCTTTCTTT	CSATRQGEETEAFF
NA	14	TRBV9	few	TRBJ1-4	TGTGCCAGCAGTAGTCCCTCCTTGGGGGAAAAACTGTTTTTT	CASSSPSLGEKLFF
TRBD2	15	TRBV18	few	TRBJ2-4	TGTACCAGCTCACCACCGGGACTAGCGGGAGAATTTCAGTACTTC	CTSSPPGLAGEFQYF
NA	15	TRBV7-3	many	TRBJ1-5	TGTGCCAGCACGCAAAAAGGCAGATCCAATCAGCCCCAGCATTTT	CASTQKGRSNQPQHF
NA	16	TRBV7-2	many	TRBJ1-5	TGTGCCAGCAGCCCCAGGGGACGGGGAGACAATCAGCCCCAGCATTTT	CASSPRGRGDNQPQHF
NA	13	TRBV4-2	NA	TRBJ1-5	TGTGCCAGCCGCCAGGCCCAGGGGCAGCCCCAGCATTTT	CASRQAQGQPQHF
TRBD2	16	TRBV10-1	many	TRBJ2-3	TGCGCCAGCAGCCCCGAGACTAGCGGGAACGCAGATACGCAGTATTTT	CASSPETSGNADTQYF
NA	15	TRBV28	many	TRBJ2-1	TGTGCCAGCAGCTCTGTTTGGCGCAGGGGAAATGAGCAGTTCTTC	CASSSVWRRGNEQFF
TRBD1	14	TRBV7-9	NA	TRBJ1-1	TGTGCCAGCAGCGACCGACAGGGGGGGACTGAAGCTTTCTTT	CASSDRQGGTEAFF
TRBD2	15	TRBV29-1	few	TRBJ2-2	TGCAGCGTGACCCCACTAGCGGGAGGTATCGGGGAGCTGTTTTTT	CSVTPLAGGIGELFF
NA	13	TRBV11-1	many	TRBJ2-3	TGTGCCAGCAGTATTACAGGGACGGATACGCAGTATTTT	CASSITGTDTQYF
NA	15	TRBV27	many	TRBJ2-1	TGTGCCAGCAGTTTAAGGTATGGCACCTACAATGAGCAGTTCTTC	CASSLRYGTYNEQFF
NA	13	TRBV7-9	many	TRBJ1-5	TGTGCCAGCAGCTTAATGGACAATCAGCCCCAGCATTTT	CASSLMDNQPQHF
TRBD2	14	TRBV27	many	TRBJ2-1	TGTGCCAGCAGTTTGGGACTAGAATACAATGAGCAGTTCTTC	CASSLGLEYNEQFF
NA	12	TRBV10-3	NA	TRBJ2-7	TGTGCCACCGCCCTCGGAACCTACGAGCAGTACTTC	CATALGTYEQYF
NA	12	TRBV7-6	few	TRBJ1-2	TGTGTCAGCAGCCCCGGGACCAATGGCTACACCTTC	CVSSPGTNGYTF